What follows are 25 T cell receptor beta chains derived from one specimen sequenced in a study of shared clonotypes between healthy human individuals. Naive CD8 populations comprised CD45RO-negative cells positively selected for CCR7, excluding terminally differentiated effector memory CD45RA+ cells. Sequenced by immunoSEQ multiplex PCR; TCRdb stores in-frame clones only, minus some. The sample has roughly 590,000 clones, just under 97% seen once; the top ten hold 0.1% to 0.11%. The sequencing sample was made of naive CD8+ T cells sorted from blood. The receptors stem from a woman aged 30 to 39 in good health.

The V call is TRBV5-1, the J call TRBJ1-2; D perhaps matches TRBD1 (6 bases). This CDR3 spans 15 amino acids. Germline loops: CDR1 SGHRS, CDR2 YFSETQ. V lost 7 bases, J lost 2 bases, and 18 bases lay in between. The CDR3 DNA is TGCGCCAGCGGTCCTATCAGGGGAACGAACTATGGCTACACCTTC. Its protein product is CASGPIRGTNYGYTF.

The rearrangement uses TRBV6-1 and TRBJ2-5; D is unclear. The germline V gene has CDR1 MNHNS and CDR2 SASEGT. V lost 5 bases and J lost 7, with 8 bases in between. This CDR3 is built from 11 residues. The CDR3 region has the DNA TGTGCCAGCAGTTACCCCGGGACCCAGTACTTC. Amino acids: CASSYPGTQYF.

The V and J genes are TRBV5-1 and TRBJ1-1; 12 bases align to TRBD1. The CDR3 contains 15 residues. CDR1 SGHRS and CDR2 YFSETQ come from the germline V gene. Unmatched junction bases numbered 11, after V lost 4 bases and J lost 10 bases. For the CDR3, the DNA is TGCGCCAGCAGCCGCACCGGGACAGGGGGCGAAGGAGCTTTCTTT. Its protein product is CASSRTGTGGEGAFF.

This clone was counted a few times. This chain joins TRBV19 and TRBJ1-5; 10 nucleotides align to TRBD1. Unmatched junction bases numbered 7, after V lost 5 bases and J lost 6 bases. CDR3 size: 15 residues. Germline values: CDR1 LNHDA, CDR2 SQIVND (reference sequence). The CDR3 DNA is TGTGCCAGTAGTCCGACAGGGGGCCGGGGTCAGCCCCAGCATTTT. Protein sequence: CASSPTGGRGQPQHF.

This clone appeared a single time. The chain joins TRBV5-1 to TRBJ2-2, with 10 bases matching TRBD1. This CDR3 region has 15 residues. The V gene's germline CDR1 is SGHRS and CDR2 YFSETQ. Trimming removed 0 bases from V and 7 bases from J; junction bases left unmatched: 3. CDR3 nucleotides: TGCGCCAGCAGCTTGGTCCGGACAGGGGGCGGGGAGCTGTTTTTT. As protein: CASSLVRTGGGELFF. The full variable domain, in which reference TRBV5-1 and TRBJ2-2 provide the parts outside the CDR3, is KAGVTQTPRYLIKTRGQQVTLSCSPISGHRSVSWYQQTPGQGLQFLFEYFSETQRNKGNFPGRFSGRQFSNSRSEMNVSTLELGDSALYLCASSLVRTGGGELFFGEGSRLTVL.

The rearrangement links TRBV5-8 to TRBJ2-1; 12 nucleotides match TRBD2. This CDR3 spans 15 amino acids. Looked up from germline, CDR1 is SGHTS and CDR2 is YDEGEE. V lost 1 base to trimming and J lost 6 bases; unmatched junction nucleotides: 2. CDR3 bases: TGTGCCAGCAGCTTGATACTAGCGGGGGGCAATGAGCAGTTCTTC. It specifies CASSLILAGGNEQFF.

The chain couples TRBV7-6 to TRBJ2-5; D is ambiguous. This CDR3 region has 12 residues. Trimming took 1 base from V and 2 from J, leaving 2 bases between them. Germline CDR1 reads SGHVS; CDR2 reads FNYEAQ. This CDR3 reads CASSLDQETQYF. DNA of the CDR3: TGTGCCAGCAGCTTAGATCAAGAGACCCAGTACTTC.

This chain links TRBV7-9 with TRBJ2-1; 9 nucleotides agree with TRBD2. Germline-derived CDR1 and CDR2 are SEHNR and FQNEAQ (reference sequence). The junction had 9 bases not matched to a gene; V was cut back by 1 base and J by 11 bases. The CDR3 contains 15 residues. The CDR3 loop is CASSLGLADLSKQFF. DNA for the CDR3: TGTGCCAGCAGCTTAGGACTAGCGGACCTCAGTAAGCAGTTCTTC.

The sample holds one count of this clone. CDR3 sequence (DNA): TGCAGCGTGGGGGCTTTGGACAGGGAAAATCCAGCAACTAATGAAAAACTGTTTTTT. The encoded protein is CSVGALDRENPATNEKLFF. V gene TRBV29-1 combines with J gene TRBJ1-4; 8 nucleotides match TRBD1. V shed 6 bases, J shed 0 bases, and the junction held 18 bases outside the gene matches. Germline assignment: CDR1 SQVTM and CDR2 ANQGSEA. CDR3 length equals 19 residues. The whole variable domain, remainder taken from reference TRBV29-1 and TRBJ1-4, is SAVISQKPSRDICQRGTSLTIQCQVDSQVTMMFWYRQQPGQSLTLIATANQGSEATYESGFVIDKFPISRPNLTFSTLTVSNMSPEDSSIYLCSVGALDRENPATNEKLFFGSGTQLSVL.

This CDR3 reads CASSFVLGSADATNSPLHF. In nucleotides, the CDR3 is TGTGCCAGCAGTTTTGTTCTTGGTTCCGCAGACGCGACCAATTCACCCCTCCACTTT. The chain is built from TRBV28 and TRBJ1-6; D remains unclear. The CDR3 contains 19 residues. The germline CDR1 and CDR2 sequences are MDHEN and SYDVKM. Trimming stripped 3 bases from V and 7 bases from J, with 25 bases between.

CDR3 in amino acids: CSVEGRVGAEAFF. CDR3 in DNA: TGCAGCGTTGAAGGAAGGGTGGGGGCTGAAGCTTTCTTT. This chain joins TRBV29-1 and TRBJ1-1; D is perhaps TRBD1 (5 bases). This CDR3 has 13 residues. The germline V gene encodes CDR1 SQVTM and CDR2 ANQGSEA. The V and J ends lost 1 base and 6 bases respectively, with 12 bases between them.

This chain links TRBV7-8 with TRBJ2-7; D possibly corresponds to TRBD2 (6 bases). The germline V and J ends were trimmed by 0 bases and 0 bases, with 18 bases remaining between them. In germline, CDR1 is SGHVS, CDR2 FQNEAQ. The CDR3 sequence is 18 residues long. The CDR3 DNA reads TGTGCCAGCAGCTTAGCCCGCTGGCGGGGAGAAAGCTCCTACGAGCAGTACTTC. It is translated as CASSLARWRGESSYEQYF.

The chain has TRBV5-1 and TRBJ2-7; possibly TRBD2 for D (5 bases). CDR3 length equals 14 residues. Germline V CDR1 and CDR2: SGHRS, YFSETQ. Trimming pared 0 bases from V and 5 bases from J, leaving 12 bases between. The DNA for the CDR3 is TGCGCCAGCAGCTTGGGGTTCGGGATCCACGAGCAGTACTTC. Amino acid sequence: CASSLGFGIHEQYF.

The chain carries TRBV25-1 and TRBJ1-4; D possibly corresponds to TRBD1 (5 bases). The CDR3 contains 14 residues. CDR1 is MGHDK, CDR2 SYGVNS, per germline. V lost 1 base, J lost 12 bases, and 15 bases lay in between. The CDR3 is CASSEFAGGSQLFF. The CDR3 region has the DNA TGTGCCAGCAGTGAATTTGCCGGGGGGTCCCAACTGTTTTTT.

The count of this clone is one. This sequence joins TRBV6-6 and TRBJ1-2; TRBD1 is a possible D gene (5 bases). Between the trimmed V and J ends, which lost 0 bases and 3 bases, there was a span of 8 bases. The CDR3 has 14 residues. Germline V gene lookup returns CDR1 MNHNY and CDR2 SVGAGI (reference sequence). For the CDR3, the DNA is TGTGCCAGCAGTTACTCAATGGGGCACTATGGCTACACCTTC. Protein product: CASSYSMGHYGYTF.

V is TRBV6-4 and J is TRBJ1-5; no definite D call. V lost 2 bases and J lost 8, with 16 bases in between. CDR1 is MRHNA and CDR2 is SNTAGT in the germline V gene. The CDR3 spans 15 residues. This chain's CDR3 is CASSDPRPGREPQHF. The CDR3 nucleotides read TGTGCCAGCAGTGACCCAAGACCCGGGAGGGAGCCCCAGCATTTT.

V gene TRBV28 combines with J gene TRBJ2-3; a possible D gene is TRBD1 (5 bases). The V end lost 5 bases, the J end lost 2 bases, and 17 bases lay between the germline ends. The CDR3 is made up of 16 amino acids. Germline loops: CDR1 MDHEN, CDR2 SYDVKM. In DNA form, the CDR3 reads TGTGCCAGCAGTCCCACCCAAACAGGACACACAGATACGCAGTATTTT. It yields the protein CASSPTQTGHTDTQYF.

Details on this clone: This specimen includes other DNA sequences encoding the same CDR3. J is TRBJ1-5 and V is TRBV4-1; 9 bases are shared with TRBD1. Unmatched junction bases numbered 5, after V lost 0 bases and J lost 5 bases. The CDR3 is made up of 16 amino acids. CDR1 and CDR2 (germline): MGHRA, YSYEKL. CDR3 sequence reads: CASSQDRGQGDQPQHF. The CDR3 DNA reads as TGCGCCAGCAGCCAAGATAGGGGACAGGGAGATCAGCCCCAGCATTTT.

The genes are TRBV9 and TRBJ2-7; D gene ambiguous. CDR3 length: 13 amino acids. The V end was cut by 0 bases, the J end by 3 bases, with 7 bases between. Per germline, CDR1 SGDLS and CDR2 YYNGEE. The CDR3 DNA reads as TGTGCCAGCAGCGTAGACGTGGGCTACGAGCAGTACTTC. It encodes CASSVDVGYEQYF.

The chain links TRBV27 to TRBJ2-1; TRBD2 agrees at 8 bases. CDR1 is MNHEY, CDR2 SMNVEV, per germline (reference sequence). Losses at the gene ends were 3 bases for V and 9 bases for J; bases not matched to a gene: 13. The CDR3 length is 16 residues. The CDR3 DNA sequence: TGTGCCAGCAGTTTGGCAGCCGGGAGGGCTTTGGGTGAGCAGTTCTTC. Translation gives CASSLAAGRALGEQFF.

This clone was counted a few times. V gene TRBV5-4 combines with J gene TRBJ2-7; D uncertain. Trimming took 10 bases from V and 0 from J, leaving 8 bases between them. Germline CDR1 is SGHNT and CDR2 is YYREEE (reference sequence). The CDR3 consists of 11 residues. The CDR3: CASANSYEQYF. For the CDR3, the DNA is TGTGCCTCTGCGAACTCCTACGAGCAGTACTTC.

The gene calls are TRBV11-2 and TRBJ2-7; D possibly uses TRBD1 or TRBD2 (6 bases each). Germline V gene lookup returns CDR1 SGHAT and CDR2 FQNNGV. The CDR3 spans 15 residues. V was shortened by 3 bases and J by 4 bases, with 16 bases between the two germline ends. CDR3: CASSLGGGGPYEQYF. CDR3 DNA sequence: TGTGCCAGCAGCTTGGGAGGAGGGGGTCCGTACGAGCAGTACTTC. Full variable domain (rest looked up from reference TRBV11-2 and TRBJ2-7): EAGVAQSPRYKIIEKRQSVAFWCNPISGHATLYWYQQILGQGPKLLIQFQNNGVVDDSQLPKDRFSAERLKGVDSTLKIQPAKLEDSAVYLCASSLGGGGPYEQYFGPGTRLTVT.

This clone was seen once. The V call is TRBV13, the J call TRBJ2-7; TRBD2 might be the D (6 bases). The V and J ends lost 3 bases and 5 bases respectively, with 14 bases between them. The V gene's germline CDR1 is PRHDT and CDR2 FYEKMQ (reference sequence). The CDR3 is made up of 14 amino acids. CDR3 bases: TGTGCCAGCAGCTTTCCGGGGGTGTATGACGAGCAGTACTTC. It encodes CASSFPGVYDEQYF.

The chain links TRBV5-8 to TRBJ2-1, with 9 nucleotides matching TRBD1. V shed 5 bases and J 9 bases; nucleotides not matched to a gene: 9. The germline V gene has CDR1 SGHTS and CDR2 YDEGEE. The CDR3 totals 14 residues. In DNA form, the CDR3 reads TGTGCCAGCAGACCAGGGACAGGGCGTAGTGAGCAGTTCTTC. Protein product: CASRPGTGRSEQFF.

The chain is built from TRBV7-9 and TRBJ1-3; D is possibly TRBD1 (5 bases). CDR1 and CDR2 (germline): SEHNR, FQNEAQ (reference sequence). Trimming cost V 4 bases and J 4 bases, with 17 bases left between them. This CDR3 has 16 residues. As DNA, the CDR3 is TGTGCCAGCAGCTCCGGGGGTGCTTTGGACGGAAACACCATATATTTT. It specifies CASSSGGALDGNTIYF.